The rows below give T cell receptor beta chains drawn from one sample of a study of spatial heterogeneity in lung cancer. TCRdb reprocessed the 5' RACE reads via MiXCR and lists one record per CDR3 protein. Of about 80,000 distinct CDR3 sequences in the sample, around 21% were seen once. The sequences come from PBMCs, collected at surgery. The receptors originated from a male donor with early-stage non-small cell lung cancer. Each CDR3 is given without its conserved first and last residue. Fields, in order: V gene, CDR3 length, CDR3 protein.

TRBV7-9 11 ASSLGRDREAF
TRBV4-1 13 ASSQDLGRAETQY
TRBV7-7 13 ASSLDSSGRERQF
TRBV10-2 11 ASSENTNQPQH
TRBV6-6 11 ASRPTFAGGYT
TRBV7-9 16 ASIDPKTAYSGANVLT
TRBV7-9 10 ASSPSNSPLH
TRBV2 11 ASSGGGGTEAF
TRBV5-5 14 ASSPLAGVTYNEQF
TRBV10-3 14 AISEPGQGLSYEQY